This paragraph reports one TCR beta chain. The sample comes from a study of blood T cell repertoires in COVID-19. Whole-study context: Sites across the United States, Italy and Spain contributed samples from acute and convalescent COVID-19.

The ends were cut back, 5 bases at V and 5 bases at J, with 15 bases in the middle. CDR1 and CDR2 from the germline V gene are SEHNR and FQNEAQ (reference sequence). The length of the CDR3 is 14 residues. Method: immunoSEQ multiplex PCR; TCRdb's copy keeps in-frame clones and lacks some. The sample records roughly 190,000 clones, about 90% being singletons. The V gene is TRBV7-9, the J gene TRBJ1-1, with TRBD1 as a possible D gene (5 bases). Material for sequencing was peripheral blood. The clonotype originates from a man between 60 and 75 years old with active or convalescent COVID-19. The CDR3 region is CASSAGPRRTEAFF. In DNA, the CDR3 is TGTGCCAGCAGCGCGGGACCGAGGAGGACTGAAGCTTTCTTT. Using reference TRBV7-9 and TRBJ1-1 for the parts outside the CDR3, the full variable domain is DTGVSQNPRHKITKRGQNVTFRCDPISEHNRLYWYRQTLGQGPEFLTYFQNEAQLEKSRLLSDRFSAERPKGSFSTLEIQRTEQGDSAMYLCASSAGPRRTEAFFGQGTRLTVV.